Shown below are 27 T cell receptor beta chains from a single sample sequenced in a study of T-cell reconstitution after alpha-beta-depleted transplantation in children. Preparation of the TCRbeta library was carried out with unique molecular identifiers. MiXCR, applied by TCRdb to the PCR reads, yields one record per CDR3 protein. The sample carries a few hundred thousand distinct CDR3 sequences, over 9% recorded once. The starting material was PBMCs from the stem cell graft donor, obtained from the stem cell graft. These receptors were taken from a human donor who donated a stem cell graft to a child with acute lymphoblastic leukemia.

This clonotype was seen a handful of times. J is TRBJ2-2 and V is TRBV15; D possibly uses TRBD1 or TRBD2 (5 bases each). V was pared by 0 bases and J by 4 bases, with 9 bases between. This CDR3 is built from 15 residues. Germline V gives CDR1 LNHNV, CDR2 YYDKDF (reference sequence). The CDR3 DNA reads TGTGCCACCAGCAGAGAGGTGGGGGTCACCGGGGAGCTGTTTTTT. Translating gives CATSREVGVTGELFF.

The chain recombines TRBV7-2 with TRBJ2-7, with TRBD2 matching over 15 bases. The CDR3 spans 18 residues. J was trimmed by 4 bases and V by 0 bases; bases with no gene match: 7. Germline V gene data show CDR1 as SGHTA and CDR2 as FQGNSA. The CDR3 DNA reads TGTGCCAGCAGCTTAGCCCTGGAGGGACTAGCGGGAGGTTACGAGCAGTACTTC. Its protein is CASSLALEGLAGGYEQYF. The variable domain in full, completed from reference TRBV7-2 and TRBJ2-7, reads GAGVSQSPSNKVTEKGKDVELRCDPISGHTALYWYRQSLGQGLEFLIYFQGNSAPDKSGLPSDRFSAERTGGSVSTLTIQRTQQEDSAVYLCASSLALEGLAGGYEQYFGPGTRLTVT.

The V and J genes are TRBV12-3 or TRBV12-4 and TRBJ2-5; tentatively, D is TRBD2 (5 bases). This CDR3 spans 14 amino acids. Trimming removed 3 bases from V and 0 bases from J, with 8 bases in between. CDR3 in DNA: TGTGCCAGCAGTTTCCCGGGATACCAAGAGACCCAGTACTTC. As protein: CASSFPGYQETQYF.

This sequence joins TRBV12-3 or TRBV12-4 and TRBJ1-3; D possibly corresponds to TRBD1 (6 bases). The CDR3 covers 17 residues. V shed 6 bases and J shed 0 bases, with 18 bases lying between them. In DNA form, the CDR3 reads TGTGCCAGCAGACCCCGGGGGGGGCCCAGCTCTGGAAACACCATATATTTT. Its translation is CASRPRGGPSSGNTIYF.

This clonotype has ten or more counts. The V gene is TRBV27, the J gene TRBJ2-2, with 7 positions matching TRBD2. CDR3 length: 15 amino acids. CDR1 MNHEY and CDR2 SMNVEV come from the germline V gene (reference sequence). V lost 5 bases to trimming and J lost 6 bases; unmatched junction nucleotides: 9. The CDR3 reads CASSRGLDSAGELFF. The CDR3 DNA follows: TGTGCCAGCAGTCGCGGACTAGATTCGGCCGGGGAGCTGTTTTTT.

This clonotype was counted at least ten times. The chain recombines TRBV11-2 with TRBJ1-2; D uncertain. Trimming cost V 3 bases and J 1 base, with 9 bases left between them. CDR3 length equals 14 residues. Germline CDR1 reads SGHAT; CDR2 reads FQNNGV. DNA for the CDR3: TGTGCCAGCAGCTTTATGGGGAATAACTATGGCTACACCTTC. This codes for CASSFMGNNYGYTF.

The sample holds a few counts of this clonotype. The CDR3 region has the DNA TGTGCCAGCAGTGATAGACAGTTCTACGAGCAGTACTTC. Translated: CASSDRQFYEQYF. The chain is built from TRBV6-1 and TRBJ2-7, with D tentatively TRBD1 (5 bases). CDR1 is MNHNS, CDR2 SASEGT, per germline. The CDR3 is 13 amino acids. V lost 3 bases and J lost 3, with 9 bases in between.

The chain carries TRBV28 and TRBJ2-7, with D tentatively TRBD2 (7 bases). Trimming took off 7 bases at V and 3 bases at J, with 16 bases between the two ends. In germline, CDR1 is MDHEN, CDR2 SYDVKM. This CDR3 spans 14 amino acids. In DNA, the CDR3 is TGTGCCAGCATCAAGGGGGGGCCAAGCTACGAGCAGTACTTC. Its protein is CASIKGGPSYEQYF.

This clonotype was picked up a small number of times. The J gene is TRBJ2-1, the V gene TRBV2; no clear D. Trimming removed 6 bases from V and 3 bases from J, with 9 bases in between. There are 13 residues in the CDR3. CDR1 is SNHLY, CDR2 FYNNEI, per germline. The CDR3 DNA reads TGTGCCAGCAGCGACACGAACTACAATGAGCAGTTCTTC. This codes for CASSDTNYNEQFF.

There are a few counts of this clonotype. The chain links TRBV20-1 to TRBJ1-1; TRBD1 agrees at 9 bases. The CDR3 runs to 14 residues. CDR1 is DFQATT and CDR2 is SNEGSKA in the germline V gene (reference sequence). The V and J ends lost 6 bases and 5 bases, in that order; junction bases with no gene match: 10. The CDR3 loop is CSAYRGRRGTEAFF. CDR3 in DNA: TGCAGTGCCTACAGGGGGCGCAGAGGGACTGAAGCTTTCTTT.

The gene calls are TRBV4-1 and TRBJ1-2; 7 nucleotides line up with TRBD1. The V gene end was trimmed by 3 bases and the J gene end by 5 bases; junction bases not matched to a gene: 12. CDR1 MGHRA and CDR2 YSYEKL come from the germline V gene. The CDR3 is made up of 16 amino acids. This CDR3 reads CASSHPTRTGRYGYTF. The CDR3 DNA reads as TGCGCCAGCAGCCACCCTACCAGGACAGGTCGGTATGGCTACACCTTC.

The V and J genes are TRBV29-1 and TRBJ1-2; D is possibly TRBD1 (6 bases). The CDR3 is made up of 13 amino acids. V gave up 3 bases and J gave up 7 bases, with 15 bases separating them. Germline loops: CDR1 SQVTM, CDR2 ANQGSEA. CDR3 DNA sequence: TGCAGCGTTGAGGGGTGGGGGCCTGGTGGCTACACCTTC. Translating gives CSVEGWGPGGYTF.

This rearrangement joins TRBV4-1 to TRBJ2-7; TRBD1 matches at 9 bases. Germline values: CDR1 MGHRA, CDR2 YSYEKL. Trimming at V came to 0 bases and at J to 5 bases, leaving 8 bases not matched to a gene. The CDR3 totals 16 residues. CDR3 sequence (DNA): TGCGCCAGCAGCCAAGAGAACAGGGGGCGCATAAACGAGCAGTACTTC. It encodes CASSQENRGRINEQYF.

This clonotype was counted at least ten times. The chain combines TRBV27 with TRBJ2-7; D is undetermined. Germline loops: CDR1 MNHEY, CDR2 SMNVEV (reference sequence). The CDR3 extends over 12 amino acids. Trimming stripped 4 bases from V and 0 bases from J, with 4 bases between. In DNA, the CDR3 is TGTGCCAGCAGTTCATACTCCTACGAGCAGTACTTC. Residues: CASSSYSYEQYF.

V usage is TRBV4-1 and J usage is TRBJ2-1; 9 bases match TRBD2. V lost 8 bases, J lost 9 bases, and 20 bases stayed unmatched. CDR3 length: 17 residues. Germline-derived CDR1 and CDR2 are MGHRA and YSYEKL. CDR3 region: CASLPEASGALTSEQFF. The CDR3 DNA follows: TGCGCCAGCCTCCCAGAGGCTAGCGGGGCCCTAACCAGTGAGCAGTTCTTC.

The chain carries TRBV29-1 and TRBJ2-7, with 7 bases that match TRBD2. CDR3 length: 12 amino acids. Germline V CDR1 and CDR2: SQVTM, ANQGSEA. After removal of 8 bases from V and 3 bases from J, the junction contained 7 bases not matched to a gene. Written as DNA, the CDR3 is TGCAGCCCTCCCGGACTAGACTACGAGCAGTACTTC. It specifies CSPPGLDYEQYF.

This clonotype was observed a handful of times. The CDR3 bases are TGTGCCAGCAGTTTTCAAAGAGCGTTCTACGAGCAGTACTTC. Protein sequence: CASSFQRAFYEQYF. The V gene is TRBV28, the J gene TRBJ2-7; D is undetermined. There are 14 residues in the CDR3. Per germline, CDR1 MDHEN and CDR2 SYDVKM. Trimming took 3 bases from V and 3 from J, leaving 12 bases between them.

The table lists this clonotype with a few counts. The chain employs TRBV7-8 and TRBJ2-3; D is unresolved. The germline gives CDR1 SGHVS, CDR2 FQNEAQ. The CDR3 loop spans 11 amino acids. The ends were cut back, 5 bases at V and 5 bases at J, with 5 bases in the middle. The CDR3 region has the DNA TGTGCCAGCAGCATTCAAGATACGCAGTATTTT. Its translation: CASSIQDTQYF.

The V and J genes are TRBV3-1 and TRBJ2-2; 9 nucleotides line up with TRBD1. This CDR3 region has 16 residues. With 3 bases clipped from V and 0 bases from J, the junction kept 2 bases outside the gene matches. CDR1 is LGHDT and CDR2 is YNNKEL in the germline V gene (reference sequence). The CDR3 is CASSQRTGANTGELFF. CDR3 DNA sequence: TGTGCCAGCAGCCAGAGGACAGGGGCGAACACCGGGGAGCTGTTTTTT.

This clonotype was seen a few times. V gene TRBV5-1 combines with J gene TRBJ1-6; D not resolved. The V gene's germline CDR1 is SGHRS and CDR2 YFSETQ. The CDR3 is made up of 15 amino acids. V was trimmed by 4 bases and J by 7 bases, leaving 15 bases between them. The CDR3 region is CASSPYTGANSPLHF. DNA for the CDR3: TGCGCCAGCAGCCCATATACTGGAGCCAATTCACCCCTCCACTTT.

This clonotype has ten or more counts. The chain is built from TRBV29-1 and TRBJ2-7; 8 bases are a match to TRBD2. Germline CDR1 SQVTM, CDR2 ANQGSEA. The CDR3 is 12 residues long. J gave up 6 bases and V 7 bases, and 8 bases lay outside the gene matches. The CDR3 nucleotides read TGCAGCGCCCAGGTCGGGGGGGCCGAGCAGTACTTC. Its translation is CSAQVGGAEQYF.

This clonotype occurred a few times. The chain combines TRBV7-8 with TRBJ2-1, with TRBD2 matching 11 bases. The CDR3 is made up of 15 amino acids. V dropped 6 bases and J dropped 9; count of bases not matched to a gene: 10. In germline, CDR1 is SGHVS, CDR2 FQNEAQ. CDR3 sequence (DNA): TGTGCCAGCAGTATGCTAGCGGGAGGCGGGGGTGAGCAGTTCTTC. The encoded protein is CASSMLAGGGGEQFF.

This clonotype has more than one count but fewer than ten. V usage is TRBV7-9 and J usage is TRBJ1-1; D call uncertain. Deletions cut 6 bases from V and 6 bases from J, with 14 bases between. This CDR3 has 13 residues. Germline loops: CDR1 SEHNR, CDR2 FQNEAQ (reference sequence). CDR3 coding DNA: TGTGCCAGCAGTGTACTAAACGGCGCTGAAGCTTTCTTT. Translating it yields CASSVLNGAEAFF.

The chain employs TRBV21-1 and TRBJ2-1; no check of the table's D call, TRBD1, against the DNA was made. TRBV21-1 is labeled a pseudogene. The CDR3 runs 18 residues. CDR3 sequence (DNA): TGTGCCAGCAGCAACAGGGACAGGGAGGACTGGGGAGGGGATGAGCAGTTCTTC. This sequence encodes CASSNRDREDWGGDEQFF.

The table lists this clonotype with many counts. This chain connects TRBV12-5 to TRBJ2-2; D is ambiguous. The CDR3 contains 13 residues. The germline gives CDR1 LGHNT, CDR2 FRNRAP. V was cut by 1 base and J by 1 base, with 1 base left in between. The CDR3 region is CASGLGNTGELFF. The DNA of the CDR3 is TGTGCTAGTGGTTTGGGGAACACCGGGGAGCTGTTTTTT.

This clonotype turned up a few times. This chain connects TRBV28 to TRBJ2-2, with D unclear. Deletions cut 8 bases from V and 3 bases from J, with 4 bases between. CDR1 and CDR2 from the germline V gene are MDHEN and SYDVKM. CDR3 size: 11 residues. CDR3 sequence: CASVDTGELFF. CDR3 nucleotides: TGTGCCAGCGTGGACACCGGGGAGCTGTTTTTT. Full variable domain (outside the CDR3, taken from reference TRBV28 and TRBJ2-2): DVKVTQSSRYLVKRTGEKVFLECVQDMDHENMFWYRQDPGLGLRLIYFSYDVKMKEKGDIPEGYSVSREKKERFSLILESASTNQTSMYLCASVDTGELFFGEGSRLTVL.

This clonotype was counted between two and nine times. The CDR3 bases are TGTGCCAGCAGCTTAGACGTTTGGAGGGCCAAAAACATTCAGTACTTC. Translated, it gives CASSLDVWRAKNIQYF. The chain couples TRBV11-2 to TRBJ2-4; D is perhaps TRBD2 (5 bases). Trimming stripped 0 bases from V and 1 base from J, with 10 bases between. The germline CDR1 and CDR2 sequences are SGHAT and FQNNGV. The CDR3 has 16 amino acids.